One sample yielded the 5 T cell receptor beta chains listed below, sequenced in a study of blood T cell repertoires in COVID-19. Assay used: immunoSEQ multiplex PCR; TCRdb lists only in-frame clones, some missing. The profile shows fewer than 300,000 clones, about 89% of them singletons. Sequencing was performed on peripheral blood. All receptors derive from a woman aged 40-49 years who had recovered from COVID-19.

V gene TRBV5-5 combines with J gene TRBJ1-3; 8 nucleotides match TRBD1. CDR1 is SGHKS, CDR2 YYEKEE, per germline (reference sequence). The CDR3 is 16 residues long. V was pared by 4 bases and J by 0 bases, with 6 bases of the junction left unmatched. CDR3 region: CASSPTGDLSGNTIYF. The CDR3, as DNA: TGTGCCAGCAGCCCGACAGGGGACCTCTCTGGAAACACCATATATTTT. Looking up the rest from reference TRBV5-5 and TRBJ1-3 gives the full variable domain: DAGVTQSPTHLIKTRGQQVTLRCSPISGHKSVSWYQQVLGQGPQFIFQYYEKEERGRGNFPDRFSARQFPNYSSELNVNALLLGDSALYLCASSPTGDLSGNTIYFGEGSWLTVV.

This chain uses TRBV12-3 or TRBV12-4 with TRBJ2-3, with D perhaps matching TRBD1 (5 bases). The V end was cut by 5 bases, the J end by 4 bases, with 10 bases between. The CDR3 is made up of 13 amino acids. The CDR3 DNA reads TGTGCCAGCAGTGCCACAGGAGCAGATACGCAGTATTTT. Encoded protein: CASSATGADTQYF.

V and J are TRBV7-9 and TRBJ2-2, with 7 bases that match TRBD1. Germline V gene sequence: CDR1 SEHNR, CDR2 FQNEAQ (reference sequence). CDR3 length: 15 amino acids. Trimming cost V 1 base and J 5 bases; bases outside gene matches: 4. CDR3: CASSLVGGKTGELFF. In nucleotides, the CDR3 is TGTGCCAGCAGCTTAGTAGGGGGCAAGACCGGGGAGCTGTTTTTT.

This clone was counted a single time. This chain links TRBV13 with TRBJ1-2; 8 bases are shared with TRBD1. The germline V gene encodes CDR1 PRHDT and CDR2 FYEKMQ (reference sequence). This CDR3 contains 14 residues. V gave up 5 bases and J gave up 2 bases; unmatched junction bases: 4. CDR3 sequence reads: CASSEWTGNYGYTF. The CDR3 region has the DNA TGTGCCAGCAGCGAATGGACAGGGAACTATGGCTACACCTTC.

The rearrangement links TRBV19 to TRBJ1-2; 7 nucleotides line up with TRBD1. Germline values: CDR1 LNHDA, CDR2 SQIVND (reference sequence). The junction had 8 bases not matched to a gene; V was cut back by 7 bases and J by 0 bases. The CDR3 length is 15 residues. The CDR3 nucleotides read TGTGCCAGTACCTTGGGGGGACAGCCTAACTATGGCTACACCTTC. It yields the protein CASTLGGQPNYGYTF. Looking up the rest from reference TRBV19 and TRBJ1-2 gives the full variable domain: DGGITQSPKYLFRKEGQNVTLSCEQNLNHDAMYWYRQDPGQGLRLIYYSQIVNDFQKGDIAEGYSVSREKKESFPLTVTSAQKNPTAFYLCASTLGGQPNYGYTFGSGTRLTVV.